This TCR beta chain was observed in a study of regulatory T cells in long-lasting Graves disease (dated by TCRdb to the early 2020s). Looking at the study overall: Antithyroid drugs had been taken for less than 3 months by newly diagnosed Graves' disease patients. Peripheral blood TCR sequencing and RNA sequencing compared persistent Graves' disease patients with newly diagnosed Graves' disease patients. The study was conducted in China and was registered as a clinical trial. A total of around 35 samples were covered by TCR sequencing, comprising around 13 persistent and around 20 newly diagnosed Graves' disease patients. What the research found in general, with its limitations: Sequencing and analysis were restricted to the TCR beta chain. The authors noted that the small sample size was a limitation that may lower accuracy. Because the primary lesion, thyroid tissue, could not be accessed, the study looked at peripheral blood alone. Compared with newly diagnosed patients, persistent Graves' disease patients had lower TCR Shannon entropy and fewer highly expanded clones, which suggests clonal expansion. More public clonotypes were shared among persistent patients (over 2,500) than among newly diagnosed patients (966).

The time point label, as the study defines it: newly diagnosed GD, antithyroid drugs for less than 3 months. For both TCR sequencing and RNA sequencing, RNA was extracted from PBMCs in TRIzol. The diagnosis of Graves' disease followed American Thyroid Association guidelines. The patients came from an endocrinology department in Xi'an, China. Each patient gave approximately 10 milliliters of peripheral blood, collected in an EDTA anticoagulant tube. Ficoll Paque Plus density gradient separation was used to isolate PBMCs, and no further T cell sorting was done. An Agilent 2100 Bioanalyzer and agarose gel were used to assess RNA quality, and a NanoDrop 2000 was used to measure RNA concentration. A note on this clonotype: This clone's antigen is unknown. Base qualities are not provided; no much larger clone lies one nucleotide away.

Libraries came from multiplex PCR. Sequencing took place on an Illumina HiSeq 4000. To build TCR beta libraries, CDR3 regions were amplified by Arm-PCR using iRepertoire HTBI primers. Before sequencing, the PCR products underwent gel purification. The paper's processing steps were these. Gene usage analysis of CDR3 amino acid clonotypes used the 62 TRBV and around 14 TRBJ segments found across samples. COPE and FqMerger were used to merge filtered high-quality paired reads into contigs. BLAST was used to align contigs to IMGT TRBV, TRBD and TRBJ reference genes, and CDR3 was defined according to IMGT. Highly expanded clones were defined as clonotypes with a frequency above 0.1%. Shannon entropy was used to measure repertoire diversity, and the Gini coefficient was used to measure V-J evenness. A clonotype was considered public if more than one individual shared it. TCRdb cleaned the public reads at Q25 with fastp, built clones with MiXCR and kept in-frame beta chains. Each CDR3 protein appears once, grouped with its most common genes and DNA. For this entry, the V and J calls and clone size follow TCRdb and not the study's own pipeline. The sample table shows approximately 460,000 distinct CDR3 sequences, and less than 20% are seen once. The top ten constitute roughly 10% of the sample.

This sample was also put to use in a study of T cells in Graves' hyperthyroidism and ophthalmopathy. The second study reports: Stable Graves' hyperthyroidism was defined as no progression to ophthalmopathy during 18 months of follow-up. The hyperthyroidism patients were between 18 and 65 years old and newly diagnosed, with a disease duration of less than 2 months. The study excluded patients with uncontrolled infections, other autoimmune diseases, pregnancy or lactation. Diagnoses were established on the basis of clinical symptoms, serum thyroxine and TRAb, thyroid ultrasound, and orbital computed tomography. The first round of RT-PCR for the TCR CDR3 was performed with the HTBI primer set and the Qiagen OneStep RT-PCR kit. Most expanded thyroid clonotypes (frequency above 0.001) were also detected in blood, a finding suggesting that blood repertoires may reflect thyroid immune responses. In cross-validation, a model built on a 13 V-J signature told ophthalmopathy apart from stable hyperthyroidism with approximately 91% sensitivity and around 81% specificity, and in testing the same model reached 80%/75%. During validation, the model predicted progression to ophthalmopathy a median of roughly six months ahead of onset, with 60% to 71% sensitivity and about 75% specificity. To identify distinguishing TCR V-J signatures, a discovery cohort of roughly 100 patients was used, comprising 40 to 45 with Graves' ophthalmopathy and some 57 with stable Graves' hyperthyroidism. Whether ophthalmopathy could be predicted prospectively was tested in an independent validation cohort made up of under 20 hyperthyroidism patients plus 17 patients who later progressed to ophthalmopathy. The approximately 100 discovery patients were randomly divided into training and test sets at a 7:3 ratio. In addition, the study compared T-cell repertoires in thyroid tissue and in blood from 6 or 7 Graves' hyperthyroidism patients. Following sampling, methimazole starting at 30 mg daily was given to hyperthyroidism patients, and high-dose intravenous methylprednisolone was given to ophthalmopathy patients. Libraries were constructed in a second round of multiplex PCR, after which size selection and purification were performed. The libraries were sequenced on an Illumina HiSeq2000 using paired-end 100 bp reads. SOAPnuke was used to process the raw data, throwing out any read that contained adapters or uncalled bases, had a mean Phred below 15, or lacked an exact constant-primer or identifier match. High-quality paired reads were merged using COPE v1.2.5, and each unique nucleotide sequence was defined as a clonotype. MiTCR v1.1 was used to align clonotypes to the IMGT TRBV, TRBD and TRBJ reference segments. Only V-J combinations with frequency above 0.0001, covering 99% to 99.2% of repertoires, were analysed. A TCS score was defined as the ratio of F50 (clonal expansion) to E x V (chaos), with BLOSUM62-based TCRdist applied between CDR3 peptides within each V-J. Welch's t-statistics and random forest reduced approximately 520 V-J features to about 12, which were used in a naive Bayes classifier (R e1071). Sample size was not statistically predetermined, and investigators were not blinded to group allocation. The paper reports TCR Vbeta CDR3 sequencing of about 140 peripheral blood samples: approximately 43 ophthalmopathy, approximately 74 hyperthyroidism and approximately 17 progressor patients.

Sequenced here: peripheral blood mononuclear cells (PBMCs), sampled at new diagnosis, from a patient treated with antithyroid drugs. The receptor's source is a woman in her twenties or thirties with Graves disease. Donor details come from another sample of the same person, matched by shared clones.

The CDR3 region: CASSHPNVNTDTQYF. DNA sequence: TGTGCCAGCAGCCACCCGAATGTGAACACAGATACGCAGTATTTT. This chain joins TRBV14 to TRBJ2-3; confidence is insufficient to name the D gene. The CDR3 starts with the cysteine, ends with the phenylalanine, and has 15 residues. This entry keeps only the CDR3 DNA: 45 bases, framed from base 1. The germline V gene specifies SGHDN as CDR1 and FVKESK as CDR2. The trim is 3 bases for V and 2 bases for J, with a gap of 12 bases between the germline ends.